This TCR beta chain was identified in a study of blood T cell repertoires in COVID-19. The wider study: In each case, the material was cDNA or gDNA derived from T cells, B-cell-depleted T cells, or PBMCs.

Trimming pared 1 base from V and 5 bases from J, leaving 18 bases between. The germline CDR1 and CDR2 sequences are LNHDA and SQIVND (reference sequence). There are 16 residues in the CDR3. Measured with immunoSEQ multiplex PCR; TCRdb has only the in-frame clones, and not every one. The data contain approximately 94,000 clones, under 90% of them singletons. Sequencing was done on a sample of peripheral blood. The origin of this receptor is a human donor in a cohort sampled during active COVID-19. This chain links TRBV19 with TRBJ2-7; maybe TRBD1 (5 bases). CDR3 coding DNA: TGTGCCAGTAGTATAGTTGGACAAGAAGTACCCGACGAGCAGTACTTC. This translates into CASSIVGQEVPDEQYF. The full variable domain, rest sourced from reference TRBV19 and TRBJ2-7, is DGGITQSPKYLFRKEGQNVTLSCEQNLNHDAMYWYRQDPGQGLRLIYYSQIVNDFQKGDIAEGYSVSREKKESFPLTVTSAQKNPTAFYLCASSIVGQEVPDEQYFGPGTRLTVT.